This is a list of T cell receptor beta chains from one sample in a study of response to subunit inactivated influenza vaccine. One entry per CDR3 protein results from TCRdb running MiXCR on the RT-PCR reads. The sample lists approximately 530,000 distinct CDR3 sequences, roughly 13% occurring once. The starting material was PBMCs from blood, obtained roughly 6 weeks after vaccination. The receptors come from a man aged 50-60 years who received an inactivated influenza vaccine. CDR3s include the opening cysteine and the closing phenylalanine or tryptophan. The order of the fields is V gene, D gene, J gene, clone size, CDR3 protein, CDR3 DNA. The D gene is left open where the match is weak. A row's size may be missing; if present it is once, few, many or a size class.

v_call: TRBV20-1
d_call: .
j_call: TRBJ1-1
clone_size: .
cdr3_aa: CSARGTSGTEAFF
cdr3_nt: TGCAGTGCTAGAGGCACCTCGGGCACTGAAGCTTTCTTT

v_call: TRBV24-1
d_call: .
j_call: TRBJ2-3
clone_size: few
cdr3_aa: CATSEASFTDTQYF
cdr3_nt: TGTGCCACCAGTGAGGCCAGCTTCACAGATACGCAGTATTTT

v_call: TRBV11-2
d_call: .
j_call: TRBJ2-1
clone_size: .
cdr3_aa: CASSLERVPLSYNEQFF
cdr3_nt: TGTGCCAGCAGCTTAGAGAGGGTTCCCCTCTCCTACAATGAGCAGTTCTTC

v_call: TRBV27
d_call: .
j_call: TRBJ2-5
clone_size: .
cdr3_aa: CASSLSFGQETQYF
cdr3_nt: TGTGCCAGCAGTTTAAGTTTTGGGCAAGAGACCCAGTACTTC

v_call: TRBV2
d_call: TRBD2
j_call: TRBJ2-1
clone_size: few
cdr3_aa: CASSALAGVGNEQFF
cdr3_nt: TGTGCCAGCAGTGCACTAGCGGGAGTAGGAAATGAGCAGTTCTTC

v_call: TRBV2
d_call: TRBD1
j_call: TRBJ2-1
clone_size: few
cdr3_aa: CASSTGGNEQFF
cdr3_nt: TGTGCCAGCAGTACAGGGGGCAATGAGCAGTTCTTC

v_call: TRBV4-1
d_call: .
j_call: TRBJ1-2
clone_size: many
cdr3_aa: CASSQGTVNYGYTF
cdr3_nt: TGCGCCAGCAGCCAAGGGACTGTGAACTATGGCTACACCTTC

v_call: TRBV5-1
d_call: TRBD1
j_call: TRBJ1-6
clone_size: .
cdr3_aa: CASSLKGTGMIDNSPLHF
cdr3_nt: TGCGCCAGCAGCTTGAAGGGGACAGGGATGATCGATAATTCACCCCTCCACTTT

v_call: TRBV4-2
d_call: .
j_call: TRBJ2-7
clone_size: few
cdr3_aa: CASSQDGVGYEQYF
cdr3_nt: TGTGCCAGCAGCCAAGATGGTGTGGGCTACGAGCAGTACTTC

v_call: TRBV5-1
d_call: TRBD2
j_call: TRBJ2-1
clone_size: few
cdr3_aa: CASSTSGRGGLNEQFF
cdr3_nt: TGCGCCAGCAGTACTAGCGGGAGGGGGGGGTTGAATGAGCAGTTCTTC

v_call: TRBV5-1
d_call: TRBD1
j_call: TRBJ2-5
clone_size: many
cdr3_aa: CASSSYRGETQYF
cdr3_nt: TGCGCCAGCAGCTCGTACAGGGGAGAGACCCAGTACTTC

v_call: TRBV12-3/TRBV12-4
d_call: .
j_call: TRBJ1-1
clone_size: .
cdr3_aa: CASSLRRGVNTEAFF
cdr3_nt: TGTGCCAGCAGTTTAAGGCGGGGAGTGAACACTGAAGCTTTCTTT

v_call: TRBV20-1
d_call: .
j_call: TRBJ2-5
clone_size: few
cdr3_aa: CSARGRSGWETQYF
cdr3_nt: TGCAGTGCTAGAGGCCGTTCAGGGTGGGAGACCCAGTACTTC

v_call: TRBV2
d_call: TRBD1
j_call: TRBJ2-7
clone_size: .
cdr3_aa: CASRDRGTLSYEQYF
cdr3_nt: TGTGCCAGCAGGGACAGGGGGACTCTTTCCTACGAGCAGTACTTC

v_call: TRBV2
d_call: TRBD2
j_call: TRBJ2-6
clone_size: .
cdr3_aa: CASMKMSGSSRLFTSKPGANVLTF
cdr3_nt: TGTGCCAGCATGAAGATGAGCGGGAGTTCCCGACTATTCACCTCAAAGCCTGGGGCCAACGTCCTGACTTTC

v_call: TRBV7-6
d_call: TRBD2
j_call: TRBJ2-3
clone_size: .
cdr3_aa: CASSLGHRDRGLAGAYYTQYF
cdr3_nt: TGTGCCAGCAGCTTAGGTCACCGGGACAGGGGACTAGCGGGAGCCTACTATACGCAGTATTTT

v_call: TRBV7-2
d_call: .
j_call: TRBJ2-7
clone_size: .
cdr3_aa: CASSSLPGEQYF
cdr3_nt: TGTGCCAGCAGCTCCCTACCCGGAGAGCAGTACTTC

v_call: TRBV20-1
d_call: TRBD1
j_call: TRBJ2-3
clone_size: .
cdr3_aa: CSARDVSRTGPTDTQYF
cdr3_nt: TGCAGTGCTAGAGATGTGTCTCGGACAGGGCCCACAGATACGCAGTATTTT

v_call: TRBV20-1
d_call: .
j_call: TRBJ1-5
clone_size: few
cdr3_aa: CSAIDPRGNQPQHF
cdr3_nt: TGCAGTGCTATAGACCCTCGTGGCAATCAGCCCCAGCATTTT

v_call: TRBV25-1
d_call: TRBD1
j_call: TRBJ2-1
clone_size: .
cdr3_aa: CASSANPGQGSRNNEQFF
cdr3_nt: TGTGCCAGCAGTGCCAATCCGGGACAGGGGTCTCGTAACAATGAGCAGTTCTTC

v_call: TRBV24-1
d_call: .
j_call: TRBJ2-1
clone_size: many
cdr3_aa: CATSETRAYEQFF
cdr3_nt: TGTGCCACCAGTGAAACCAGGGCCTATGAGCAGTTCTTC

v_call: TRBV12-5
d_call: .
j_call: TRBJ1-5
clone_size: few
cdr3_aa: CASGLANFGSRRRGQPQHF
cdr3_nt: TGTGCTAGTGGTTTGGCCAACTTTGGAAGTCGAAGACGCGGTCAGCCCCAGCATTTT

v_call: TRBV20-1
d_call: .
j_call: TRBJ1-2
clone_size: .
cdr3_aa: CSARSQQGYGYTF
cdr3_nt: TGCAGTGCTAGAAGCCAGCAGGGCTATGGCTACACCTTC

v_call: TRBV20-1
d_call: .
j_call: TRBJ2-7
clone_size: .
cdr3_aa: CSASSGAAYEQYF
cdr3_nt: TGCAGTGCTAGTTCAGGGGCCGCCTACGAGCAGTACTTC

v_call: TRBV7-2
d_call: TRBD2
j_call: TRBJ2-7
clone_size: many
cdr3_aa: CASSYTSGTTAEQYF
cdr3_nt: TGTGCCAGCAGCTACACCTCCGGGACTACCGCCGAGCAGTACTTC

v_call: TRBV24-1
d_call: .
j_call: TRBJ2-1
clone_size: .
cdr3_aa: CATSEVRTELYNEQFF
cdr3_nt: TGTGCCACCAGTGAGGTTCGGACAGAACTTTACAATGAGCAGTTCTTC

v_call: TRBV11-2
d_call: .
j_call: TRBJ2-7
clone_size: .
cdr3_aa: CASTPLRGSYEQYF
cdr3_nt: TGTGCCAGCACTCCCCTTCGAGGGTCCTACGAGCAGTACTTC

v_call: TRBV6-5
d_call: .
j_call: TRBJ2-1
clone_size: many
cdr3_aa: CASSYLNEQFF
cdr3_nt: TGTGCCAGCAGTTATCTTAATGAGCAGTTCTTC

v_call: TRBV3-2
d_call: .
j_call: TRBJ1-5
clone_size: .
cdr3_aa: CASSRGISNQPQHF
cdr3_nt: TGTGCCAGCAGCCGAGGGATTAGCAATCAGCCCCAGCATTTT

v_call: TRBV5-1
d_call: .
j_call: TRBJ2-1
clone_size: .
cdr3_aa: CASSPEGSGEQFF
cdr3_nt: TGCGCCAGCAGCCCAGAAGGTAGTGGTGAGCAGTTCTTC

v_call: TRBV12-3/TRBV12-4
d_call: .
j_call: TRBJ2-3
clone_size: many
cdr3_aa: CASSLGGDTDTQYF
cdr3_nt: TGTGCCAGCAGCTTGGGTGGGGACACAGATACGCAGTATTTT

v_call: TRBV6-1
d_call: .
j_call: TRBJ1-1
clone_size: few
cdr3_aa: CASGLTGYTEAFF
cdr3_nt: TGTGCCAGCGGGCTGACAGGCTACACTGAAGCTTTCTTT

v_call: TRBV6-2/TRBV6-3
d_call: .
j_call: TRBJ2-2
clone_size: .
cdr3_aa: CASSYEDPRRTGELFF
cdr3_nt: TGTGCCAGCAGTTATGAGGACCCCCGAAGGACCGGGGAGCTGTTTTTT

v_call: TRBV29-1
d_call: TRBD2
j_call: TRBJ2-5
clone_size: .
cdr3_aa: CSVRGSGGQETQYF
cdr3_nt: TGCAGCGTGAGGGGGAGCGGGGGCCAAGAGACCCAGTACTTC

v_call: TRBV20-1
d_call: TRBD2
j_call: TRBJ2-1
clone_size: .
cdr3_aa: CCARASGSTYNEQFF
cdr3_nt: TGCTGTGCTAGAGCTAGCGGGAGCACCTACAATGAGCAGTTCTTC

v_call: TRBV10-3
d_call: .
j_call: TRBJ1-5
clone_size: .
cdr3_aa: CASSPEGGQPQHF
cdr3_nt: TGTGCCTCCTCTCCGGAGGGTGGTCAGCCCCAGCATTTT

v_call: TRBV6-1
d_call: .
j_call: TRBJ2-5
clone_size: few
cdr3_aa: CASSARQGGYETQYF
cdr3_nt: TGTGCCAGCAGTGCCCGACAGGGAGGGTACGAGACCCAGTACTTC

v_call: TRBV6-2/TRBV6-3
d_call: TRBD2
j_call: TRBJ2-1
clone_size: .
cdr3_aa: CASNLGLAGGPSYNEQFF
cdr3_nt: TGTGCCAGCAACCTGGGGCTAGCGGGAGGGCCGTCCTACAATGAGCAGTTCTTC

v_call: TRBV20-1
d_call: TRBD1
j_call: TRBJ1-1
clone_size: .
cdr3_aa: CSAPASDRGNTEAFF
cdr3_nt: TGCAGTGCTCCCGCCAGTGACAGGGGGAACACTGAAGCTTTCTTT

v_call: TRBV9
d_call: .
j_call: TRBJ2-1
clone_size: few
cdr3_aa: CASSVGSARGNEQFF
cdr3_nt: TGTGCCAGCAGCGTAGGTAGTGCGAGGGGAAATGAGCAGTTCTTC

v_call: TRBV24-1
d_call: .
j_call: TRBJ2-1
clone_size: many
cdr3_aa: CATSAPDGSPYNEQFF
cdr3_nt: TGTGCCACCAGTGCCCCCGACGGGAGTCCCTACAATGAGCAGTTCTTC

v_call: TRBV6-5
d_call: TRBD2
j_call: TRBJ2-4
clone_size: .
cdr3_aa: CASSYTLAGGTGAKNIQYF
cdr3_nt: TGTGCCAGCAGTTACACTCTAGCGGGGGGGACAGGTGCCAAAAACATTCAGTACTTC

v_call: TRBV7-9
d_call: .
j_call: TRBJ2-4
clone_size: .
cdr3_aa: CASSFTGKNIQYF
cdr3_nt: TGTGCCAGCAGCTTCACAGGGAAAAACATTCAGTACTTC

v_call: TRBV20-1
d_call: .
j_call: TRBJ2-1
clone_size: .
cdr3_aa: CSARSPTGLNEQFF
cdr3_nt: TGCAGTGCTAGGTCGCCTACAGGGCTCAATGAGCAGTTCTTC

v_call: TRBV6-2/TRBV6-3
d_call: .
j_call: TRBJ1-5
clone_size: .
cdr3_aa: CASRDSVNQPQHF
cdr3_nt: TGTGCCAGCAGGGACAGCGTCAATCAGCCCCAGCATTTT

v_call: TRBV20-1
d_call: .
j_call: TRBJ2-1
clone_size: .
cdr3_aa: CSARVRPSNEQFF
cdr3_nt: TGCAGTGCTAGAGTGCGTCCGTCCAATGAGCAGTTCTTC

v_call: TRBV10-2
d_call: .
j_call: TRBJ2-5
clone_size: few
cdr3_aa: CASRAEGGPWETQYF
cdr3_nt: TGCGCCAGCAGGGCTGAGGGGGGGCCTTGGGAGACCCAGTACTTC

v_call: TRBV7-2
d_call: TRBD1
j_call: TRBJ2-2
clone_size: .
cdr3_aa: CASSRDRGITGELFF
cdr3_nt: TGTGCCAGCAGCCGGGACAGGGGAATCACCGGGGAGCTGTTTTTT

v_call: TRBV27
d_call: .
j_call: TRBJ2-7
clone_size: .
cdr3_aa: CASSHDRPAYEQYF
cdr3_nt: TGTGCCAGCAGTCACGACAGGCCTGCCTACGAGCAGTACTTC

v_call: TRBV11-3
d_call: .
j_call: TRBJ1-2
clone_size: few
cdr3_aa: CASTCATYGYTF
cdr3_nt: TGTGCCAGCACCTGCGCGACCTATGGCTACACCTTC

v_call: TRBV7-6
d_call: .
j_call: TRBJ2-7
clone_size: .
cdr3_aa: CASSSYPGMGEQYF
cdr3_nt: TGTGCCAGCAGCTCCTATCCGGGTATGGGGGAGCAGTACTTC

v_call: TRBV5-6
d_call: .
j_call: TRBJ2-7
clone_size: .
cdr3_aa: CASSFGPPTQQYF
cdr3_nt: TGTGCCAGCAGCTTTGGACCGCCTACGCAGCAGTACTTC

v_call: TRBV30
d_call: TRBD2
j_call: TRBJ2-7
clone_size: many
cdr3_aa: CAWSSGRGNEQYF
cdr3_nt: TGTGCCTGGAGTAGCGGGAGGGGTAACGAGCAGTACTTC

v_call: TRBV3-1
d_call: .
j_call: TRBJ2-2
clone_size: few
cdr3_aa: CASSQSGELFF
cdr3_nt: TGTGCCAGCAGCCAGAGCGGGGAGCTGTTTTTT